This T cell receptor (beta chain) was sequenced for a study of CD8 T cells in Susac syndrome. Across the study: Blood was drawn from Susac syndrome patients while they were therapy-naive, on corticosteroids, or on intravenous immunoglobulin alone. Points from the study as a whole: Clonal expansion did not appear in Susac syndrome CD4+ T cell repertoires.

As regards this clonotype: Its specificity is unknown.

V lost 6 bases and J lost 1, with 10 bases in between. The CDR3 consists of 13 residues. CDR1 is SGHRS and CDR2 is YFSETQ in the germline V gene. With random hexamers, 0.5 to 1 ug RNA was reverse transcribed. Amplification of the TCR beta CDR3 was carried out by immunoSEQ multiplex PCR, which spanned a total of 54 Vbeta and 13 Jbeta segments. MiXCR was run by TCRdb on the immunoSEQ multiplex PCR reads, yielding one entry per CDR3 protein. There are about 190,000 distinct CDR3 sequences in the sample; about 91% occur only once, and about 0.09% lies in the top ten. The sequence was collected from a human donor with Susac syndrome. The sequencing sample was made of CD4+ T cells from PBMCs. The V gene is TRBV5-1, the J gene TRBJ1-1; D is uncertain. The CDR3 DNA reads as TGCGCCAGCACCGAGGGTCCGAACACTGAAGCTTTCTTT. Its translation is CASTEGPNTEAFF.